This T cell receptor (beta chain) is from a study of blood T cells in healthy people across ages. Study-wide points: With unsorted PBMCs, a conclusive comparison of naive versus antigen-experienced cells was not possible.

A second 7 to 11 cycle PCR used barcoded and J-beta primers. TCRdb used MiXCR to reprocess the 5' RACE reads, holding one entry per CDR3 protein. The table shows around 1,900,000 distinct CDR3 sequences, with approximately 39% occurring only once. Per the germline V gene, CDR1 is SQVTM and CDR2 is ANQGSEA. The V gene lost 0 bases and the J gene lost 5 bases, with 13 bases spanning the gap. The CDR3 totals 14 residues. This clonotype came up a few times. What it binds is unknown. V gene TRBV29-1 combines with J gene TRBJ1-1; D remains ambiguous. The receptor was derived from a human donor in good health. Specimen: blood. As DNA, the CDR3 is TGCAGCGTTGAAGACCATCAGACACAGACTGAAGCTTTCTTT. Translation: CSVEDHQTQTEAFF.